This is a list of T cell receptor beta chains from one sample in a study of blood T cells in healthy people across ages. MiXCR was run by TCRdb on the 5' RACE reads, yielding one entry per CDR3 protein. The sample shows approximately 790,000 distinct CDR3 sequences, less than 80% of them seen only once. Sequences were obtained from blood. The origin of the receptors is a man aged 25-40 years in good health. Both conserved end residues are part of each CDR3. The D gene is left open where the match is weak. The listing skips clone size in some rows; elsewhere it reads once, few, many or a size class.

V: TRBV9
size: once
J: TRBJ2-3
D: NA
CDR3: CASSVEGGGDSTDTQYF
DNA: TGTGCCAGCAGCGTAGAGGGCGGCGGGGATAGCACAGATACGCAGTATTTT

V: TRBV11-1
size: once
J: TRBJ2-5
D: NA
CDR3: CASSLSRDSYQETQYF
DNA: TGTGCCAGCAGCTTATCCCGCGACAGCTATCAAGAGACCCAGTACTTC

V: TRBV2
size: few
J: TRBJ1-2
D: NA
CDR3: CASSYFGPKADGYTF
DNA: TGTGCCAGCAGTTACTTCGGCCCGAAAGCGGATGGCTACACCTTC

V: TRBV6-5
size: NA
J: TRBJ1-4
D: NA
CDR3: CASSYSVGNEKLFF
DNA: TGTGCCAGCAGTTACTCCGTGGGAAATGAAAAACTGTTTTTT

V: TRBV7-9
size: NA
J: TRBJ1-2
D: NA
CDR3: CASRFGGVNYGYTF
DNA: TGTGCCAGTAGATTTGGGGGCGTAAACTATGGCTACACCTTC

V: TRBV11-2
size: few
J: TRBJ2-1
D: NA
CDR3: CASSLAPGLNNEQFF
DNA: TGTGCCAGCAGCTTAGCCCCCGGACTAAACAATGAGCAGTTCTTC

V: TRBV28
size: NA
J: TRBJ1-6
D: TRBD1
CDR3: CASEPLGQRDSPLHF
DNA: TGTGCCAGCGAACCCCTGGGACAGAGAGATTCACCCCTCCACTTT

V: TRBV3-1
size: NA
J: TRBJ2-7
D: NA
CDR3: CASSQEHRGSDEQYF
DNA: TGTGCCAGCAGCCAAGAACACCGGGGATCGGACGAGCAGTACTTC

V: TRBV15
size: NA
J: TRBJ2-4
D: NA
CDR3: CATSRVLSGENIQYF
DNA: TGTGCCACCAGCAGAGTCTTATCAGGAGAAAACATTCAGTACTTC

V: TRBV10-3
size: NA
J: TRBJ1-2
D: NA
CDR3: CAISEGRNYGYTF
DNA: TGTGCCATCAGTGAGGGACGGAACTATGGCTACACCTTC

V: TRBV5-6
size: once
J: TRBJ1-2
D: NA
CDR3: CASSQRTVYGYTF
DNA: TGTGCCAGCAGCCAAAGGACAGTCTATGGCTACACCTTC

V: TRBV14
size: few
J: TRBJ2-5
D: NA
CDR3: CASSQDRPGQETQYF
DNA: TGTGCCAGCAGCCAAGATCGGCCAGGACAAGAGACCCAGTACTTC

V: TRBV20-1
size: NA
J: TRBJ2-3
D: NA
CDR3: CSARTFRTDTQYF
DNA: TGCAGTGCTAGAACTTTTCGCACAGATACGCAGTATTTT

V: TRBV27
size: few
J: TRBJ2-7
D: NA
CDR3: CASSLHGDGSSYEQYF
DNA: TGTGCCAGCAGTTTACATGGGGACGGGAGCTCCTACGAGCAGTACTTC

V: TRBV7-2
size: NA
J: TRBJ2-5
D: NA
CDR3: CASSLGPKGQETQYF
DNA: TGTGCCAGCAGCTTAGGACCAAAAGGGCAAGAGACCCAGTACTTC

V: TRBV20-1
size: many
J: TRBJ1-2
D: NA
CDR3: CSAAGRQEIYGYTF
DNA: TGCAGTGCCGCGGGGAGACAGGAAATCTATGGCTACACCTTC